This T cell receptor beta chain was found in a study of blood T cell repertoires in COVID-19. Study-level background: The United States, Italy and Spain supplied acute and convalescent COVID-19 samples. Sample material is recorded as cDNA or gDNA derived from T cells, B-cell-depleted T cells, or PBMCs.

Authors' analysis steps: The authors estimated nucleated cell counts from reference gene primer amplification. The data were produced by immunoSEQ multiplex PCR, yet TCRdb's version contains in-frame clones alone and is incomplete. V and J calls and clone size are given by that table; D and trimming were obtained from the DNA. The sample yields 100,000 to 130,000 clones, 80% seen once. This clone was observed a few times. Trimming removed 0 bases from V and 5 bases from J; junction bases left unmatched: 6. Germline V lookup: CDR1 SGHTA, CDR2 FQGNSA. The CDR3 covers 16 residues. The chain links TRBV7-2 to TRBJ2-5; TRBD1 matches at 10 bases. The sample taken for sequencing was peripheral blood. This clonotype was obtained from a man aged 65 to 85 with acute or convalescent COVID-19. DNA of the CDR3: TGTGCCAGCAGCTTAGCACAGACAGGGGGCTGGGAGACCCAGTACTTC. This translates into CASSLAQTGGWETQYF.